This T cell receptor beta chain was identified in a study of blood T cell repertoires in COVID-19. Study-level background: Acute and convalescent COVID-19 specimens originated in the United States, Italy and Spain. PBMCs, B-cell-depleted T cells, or T cells were the source of the cDNA or gDNA that made up the material.

In the study's own analysis: From reference gene primer amplification, estimates of nucleated cell counts were derived. TCRdb's table, derived via immunoSEQ multiplex PCR, lists solely in-frame clones and lacks some. V and J calls and clone size follow that table, whereas D and trimming were derived from the DNA. The table shows about 120,000 clones, with about nine tenths occurring only once. The CDR3 length is 12 residues. Trimming shortened V by 9 bases and J by 13 bases, and 18 bases separated the two germline ends. In germline, CDR1 is LNHDA, CDR2 SQIVND (reference sequence). Sequenced input: peripheral blood. The genes are TRBV19 and TRBJ1-4; D ambiguous. The sequence was obtained from a human donor with active COVID-19. The donor label of this sample is uncertain. The DNA for the CDR3 is TGTGCCAGCCTCACATCCGACGGGAGACTGTTTTTT. Amino acid sequence: CASLTSDGRLFF.